Listed here are 5 T cell receptor beta chains from one sample, sequenced in a study of cytomegalovirus exposure and HLA in healthy donors. Primers: 60 Vbeta forward and 13 Jbeta reverse. Sequencing was performed with immunoSEQ multiplex PCR; in TCRdb, only in-frame clones are kept and a portion is missing. The sample shows about 110,000 clones, around 80% of them seen only once. The sequencing sample was made of PBMCs. These receptors came from a man aged 55-75 years in good health and CMV-seronegative.

The genes are TRBV5-6 and TRBJ2-7; D perhaps matches TRBD2 (6 bases). Per the germline V gene, CDR1 is SGHDT and CDR2 is YYEEEE. Between the trimmed V and J ends, which lost 4 bases and 7 bases, there was a span of 15 bases. The CDR3 runs to 13 residues. CDR3 nucleotides: TGTGCCAGCAGCCGAGTGGACTACCGTGAGCAGTACTTC. It codes for CASSRVDYREQYF.

The rearrangement uses TRBV30 and TRBJ1-3; D possibly corresponds to TRBD1 (5 bases). CDR1 is GTSNPN and CDR2 is SVGIG in the germline V gene (reference sequence). With 2 bases removed from V and 0 bases from J, the gap between germline ends came to 8 bases. This CDR3 has 14 amino acids. The CDR3 sequence: CAWSPDSSGNTIYF. In DNA, the CDR3 is TGTGCCTGGAGTCCCGACAGCTCTGGAAACACCATATATTTT.

This clone appeared once. The J gene is TRBJ1-2, the V gene TRBV30; the match to TRBD1 covers 8 bases. The CDR3 sequence is 13 residues long. The V gene end was trimmed by 8 bases and the J gene end by 3 bases; junction bases not matched to a gene: 8. Per germline, CDR1 GTSNPN and CDR2 SVGIG (reference sequence). The chain's CDR3 is CAMWTGKDYGYTF. The CDR3 DNA follows: TGTGCCATGTGGACAGGGAAGGACTATGGCTACACCTTC. The whole variable domain, filled in from reference TRBV30 and TRBJ1-2, reads SQTIHQWPATLVQPVGSPLSLECTVEGTSNPNLYWYRQAAGRGLQLLFYSVGIGQISSEVPQNLSASRPQDRQFILSSKKLLLSDSGFYLCAMWTGKDYGYTFGSGTRLTVV.

The CDR3 DNA sequence: TGTGCTAGTGGTCGAACTAATGAGCAGTTCTTC. Encoded protein: CASGRTNEQFF. The chain carries TRBV12-5 and TRBJ2-1, with D unresolved. The V end was cut by 5 bases, the J end by 7 bases, with 6 bases between. From germline, CDR1 is LGHNT and CDR2 FRNRAP. This CDR3 spans 11 amino acids.

This clone has a handful of counts. This chain joins TRBV7-2 and TRBJ2-2; 13 nucleotides line up with TRBD2. Losses at the gene ends were 6 bases for V and 5 bases for J; bases not matched to a gene: 3. Germline assignment: CDR1 SGHTA and CDR2 FQGNSA. This CDR3 has 15 residues. The CDR3 bases are TGTGCCAGCAGACGACTAGCGGGGGGAACCGGGGAGCTGTTTTTT. Translating it yields CASRRLAGGTGELFF. The full variable domain, its missing parts supplied by reference TRBV7-2 and TRBJ2-2, is GAGVSQSPSNKVTEKGKDVELRCDPISGHTALYWYRQSLGQGLEFLIYFQGNSAPDKSGLPSDRFSAERTGGSVSTLTIQRTQQEDSAVYLCASRRLAGGTGELFFGEGSRLTVL.